These 21 T cell receptor beta chains were all obtained from the same sample, sequenced in a study of T cell repertoires in cytomegalovirus infection. TCRdb re-called the reads through MiXCR, storing one row per CDR3 protein. The sample yields around 120,000 distinct CDR3 sequences, 7% to 10% seen once. Source material: PBMCs. These receptors were collected from a human donor in good health (CMV status not recorded). Some clones in this sample may be carry-over from other donors' samples.

This clonotype was detected a few times. The chain links TRBV20-1 to TRBJ2-1, with D perhaps matching TRBD1 (6 bases). Germline V CDR1 and CDR2: DFQATT, SNEGSKA (reference sequence). This CDR3 has 13 amino acids. V shed 0 bases and J shed 7 bases, with 10 bases lying between them. Here the CDR3 DNA reads TGCAGTGCTAGAGATAGGCAGGGGAATGAGCAGTTCTTC. The encoded protein is CSARDRQGNEQFF.

Ten or more counts support this clonotype. The rearrangement joins TRBV7-2 to TRBJ2-5; D gene ambiguous. The CDR3 covers 12 residues. Between the trimmed V and J ends, which lost 5 bases and 8 bases, there was a span of 12 bases. The V gene's germline CDR1 is SGHTA and CDR2 FQGNSA. In DNA, the CDR3 is TGTGCCAGCAGCCTGCCATTGGGTACCCAGTACTTC. Its translation: CASSLPLGTQYF.

At least ten counts were recorded for this clonotype. V usage is TRBV19 and J usage is TRBJ2-1; D possibly corresponds to TRBD2 (5 bases). The germline V and J ends were trimmed by 7 bases and 6 bases, with 19 bases remaining between them. This CDR3 region has 15 residues. Germline V gene lookup returns CDR1 LNHDA and CDR2 SQIVND (reference sequence). CDR3: CASTSAGGGLNEQFF. As DNA, the CDR3 is TGTGCCAGTACCTCCGCGGGTGGCGGGCTCAATGAGCAGTTCTTC.

This clonotype was observed many times. V is TRBV15 and J is TRBJ1-5; D is perhaps TRBD1 (5 bases). The CDR3 is 15 amino acids. V was clipped by 3 bases and J by 5 bases, with 14 bases between them. Germline V lookup: CDR1 LNHNV, CDR2 YYDKDF (reference sequence). This chain's CDR3 is CATSRERGGDQPQHF. CDR3 nucleotide sequence: TGTGCCACCAGCAGGGAAAGGGGTGGCGATCAGCCCCAGCATTTT.

This clonotype has at least ten counts. The chain recombines TRBV29-1 with TRBJ1-1; the D gene is possibly TRBD1 (5 bases). Germline loops: CDR1 SQVTM, CDR2 ANQGSEA. The CDR3 has 17 amino acids. V lost 3 bases to trimming and J lost 0 bases, with 20 bases between them. The CDR3 DNA is TGCAGCGTTGACCGTGAGGGGCCGATTTCAATGAACACTGAAGCTTTCTTT. Encoded protein: CSVDREGPISMNTEAFF. Looking up the rest from reference TRBV29-1 and TRBJ1-1 gives the full variable domain: SAVISQKPSRDICQRGTSLTIQCQVDSQVTMMFWYRQQPGQSLTLIATANQGSEATYESGFVIDKFPISRPNLTFSTLTVSNMSPEDSSIYLCSVDREGPISMNTEAFFGQGTRLTVV.

This sequence joins TRBV7-2 and TRBJ2-1, with 10 bases matching TRBD2. Losses at the gene ends were 5 bases for V and 12 bases for J; bases not matched to a gene: 16. The CDR3 runs 16 residues. Germline V CDR1 and CDR2: SGHTA, FQGNSA. The CDR3 nucleotides read TGTGCCAGCAGCCGGACTAGCGGTAGCTCCTACAATTGGCAGTTCTTC. Translation gives CASSRTSGSSYNWQFF.

This clonotype came up many times. This rearrangement joins TRBV7-2 to TRBJ1-6, with 11 bases aligning to TRBD1. CDR1 and CDR2 from the germline V gene are SGHTA and FQGNSA. Unmatched junction bases numbered 9, after V lost 5 bases and J lost 9 bases. CDR3 length: 16 residues. The CDR3 bases are TGTGCCAGCAGCCCCCCGGGACAGGGGGTATCTTCACCCCTCCACTTT. Residues: CASSPPGQGVSSPLHF.

The sample holds a few counts of this clonotype. The chain recombines TRBV19 with TRBJ1-1; 7 bases fit TRBD1. This CDR3 is 15 amino acids long. CDR1 is LNHDA, CDR2 SQIVND, per germline (reference sequence). J lost 1 base, V lost 4 bases, and 6 bases had no gene match. The CDR3 DNA sequence: TGTGCCAGTAGTACCGAAGACAGGGAGAACACTGAAGCTTTCTTT. Encoded protein: CASSTEDRENTEAFF.

The chain is built from TRBV12-3 or TRBV12-4 and TRBJ2-1, with 9 positions matching TRBD1. The length of the CDR3 is 15 residues. V shed 2 bases, J shed 4 bases, and the junction held 3 bases outside the gene matches. CDR3 DNA sequence: TGTGCCAGCAGTTTATTACAGGGGGCATACAATGAGCAGTTCTTC. Residues: CASSLLQGAYNEQFF.

This clonotype came up many times. The V and J genes are TRBV7-9 and TRBJ1-1; 7 bases map to TRBD1. The CDR3 length is 14 residues. The V and J ends lost 4 bases and 1 base, in that order; junction bases with no gene match: 3. Germline loops: CDR1 SEHNR, CDR2 FQNEAQ (reference sequence). The CDR3 DNA is TGTGCCAGCAGCTGGGGACAGAAGAACACTGAAGCTTTCTTT. This gives the protein CASSWGQKNTEAFF.

This clonotype was seen at least ten times. The junction and the germline gene differ at one end; a read error may be behind it. The genes are TRBV7-2 and TRBJ2-7; 11 nucleotides align to TRBD2. From germline, CDR1 is SGHTA and CDR2 FQGNSA. The CDR3 contains 13 residues. The CDR3 here is CASSLAGGNEQYF. For the CDR3, the DNA is TGTGCCAGCAGTTTAGCGGGAGGGAACGAGCAGTACTTC.

At least ten counts were recorded for this clonotype. The rearrangement joins TRBV5-6 to TRBJ1-1; a weak D match, TRBD1 (6 bases). CDR3 length: 15 amino acids. CDR1 and CDR2 from the germline V gene are SGHDT and YYEEEE. With 5 bases removed from V and 1 base from J, the gap between germline ends came to 15 bases. Written as DNA, the CDR3 is TGTGCCAGCAGTTTAAGAGGGACAACGAACACTGAAGCTTTCTTT. It is translated as CASSLRGTTNTEAFF.

In this sample, this clonotype turned up many times. The chain joins TRBV7-2 to TRBJ2-3; D may correspond to TRBD1 or TRBD2 (5 bases each). The CDR3 spans 16 residues. CDR1 SGHTA and CDR2 FQGNSA come from the germline V gene. Trimming left V 0 bases short and J 2 bases short, with 12 bases between. This CDR3 is CASSLAPVGTTDTQYF. The CDR3 coding sequence is TGTGCCAGCAGCTTAGCCCCGGTAGGGACCACAGATACGCAGTATTTT.

In this sample, this clonotype turned up many times. The V gene is TRBV19, the J gene TRBJ1-1; a weak D match, TRBD1 (5 bases). CDR3 size: 13 residues. The V gene lost 10 bases and the J gene lost 0 bases, with 12 bases spanning the gap. The germline gives CDR1 LNHDA, CDR2 SQIVND (reference sequence). The CDR3 region is CAISQALNTEAFF. CDR3 DNA sequence: TGTGCCATCTCACAGGCCCTGAACACTGAAGCTTTCTTT.

This clonotype was detected many times. V is TRBV15 and J is TRBJ2-1; TRBD2 matches at 8 bases. Germline CDR1 is LNHNV and CDR2 is YYDKDF (reference sequence). The CDR3 covers 17 residues. V trimming: 3 bases; J trimming: 2 bases; junction bases outside the gene matches: 9. CDR3 nucleotide sequence: TGTGCCACCAGCAGTAGACTAGCGAGGACTCCCTACAATGAGCAGTTCTTC. Residues: CATSSRLARTPYNEQFF.

This clonotype came up many times. The chain carries TRBV20-1 and TRBJ1-5; D gene unclear. Trimming pared 2 bases from V and 0 bases from J, leaving 11 bases between. CDR1 and CDR2 (germline): DFQATT, SNEGSKA (reference sequence). The CDR3 sequence is 15 residues long. This chain's CDR3 is CSARLAGDSNQPQHF. The CDR3 DNA follows: TGCAGTGCTAGATTGGCAGGTGATAGCAATCAGCCCCAGCATTTT.

This clonotype was recorded at least ten times. The V gene is TRBV6-5, the J gene TRBJ2-7, with TRBD1 identical over 9 bases. CDR1 and CDR2 (germline): MNHEY, SVGAGI. This CDR3 contains 16 residues. With V trimmed by 4 bases and J by 5 bases, 12 bases remained unmatched. CDR3 sequence (DNA): TGTGCCAGCAGTTCGCCGGTGGGACAGGGAACGAACGAGCAGTACTTC. Translated: CASSSPVGQGTNEQYF.

This clonotype was seen ten or more times. The chain joins TRBV28 to TRBJ2-5, with 8 nucleotides matching TRBD1. V shed 2 bases, J shed 5 bases, and the junction held 4 bases outside the gene matches. The CDR3 is made up of 14 amino acids. The germline gives CDR1 MDHEN, CDR2 SYDVKM. The CDR3 sequence is CASSLAGGAETQYF. The CDR3 region has the DNA TGTGCCAGCAGTTTAGCAGGGGGCGCCGAGACCCAGTACTTC.

The V gene is TRBV28, the J gene TRBJ1-5, with D uncertain. The CDR3 is 15 residues long. Germline CDR1 MDHEN, CDR2 SYDVKM. Trimming cost V 3 bases and J 3 bases, with 12 bases left between them. CDR3 bases: TGTGCCAGCAGTTTGCCCAGAGCCAACAATCAGCCCCAGCATTTT. Translated, it gives CASSLPRANNQPQHF.

This clonotype has a handful of counts. The gene calls are TRBV5-1 and TRBJ1-1; TRBD1 matches at 7 bases. The germline CDR1 and CDR2 sequences are SGHRS and YFSETQ. Unmatched junction bases numbered 7, after V lost 6 bases and J lost 2 bases. The CDR3 is 14 residues long. Here the CDR3 reads CASTLQGTNTEAFF. The DNA for the CDR3 is TGCGCCAGCACTCTACAGGGGACCAACACTGAAGCTTTCTTT.

This clonotype has ten or more counts. V usage is TRBV7-8 and J usage is TRBJ2-1; D is unresolved. The CDR3 loop spans 12 amino acids. CDR1 and CDR2 from the germline V gene are SGHVS and FQNEAQ. V dropped 6 bases and J dropped 4 bases, with 7 bases sitting between them. CDR3 amino acids: CASSIMYNEQFF. The CDR3 coding sequence is TGTGCCAGCAGTATAATGTACAATGAGCAGTTCTTC.